These 13 T cell receptor beta chains were all obtained from the same sample, sequenced in a study of cytomegalovirus exposure and HLA in healthy donors. The PCR ran on 60 Vbeta and 13 Jbeta primers. Assay used: immunoSEQ multiplex PCR; TCRdb lists only in-frame clones, some missing. Of approximately 150,000 clones in the sample, approximately 80% were seen once. Sequenced: PBMCs. These receptors were taken from a woman in her sixties or seventies in good health and CMV-seronegative.

The V and J genes are TRBV5-4 and TRBJ1-1, with 7 bases lining up with TRBD1. This CDR3 is 15 amino acids long. Germline assignment: CDR1 SGHNT and CDR2 YYREEE (reference sequence). The ends lost 5 bases at V and 0 bases at J; junction bases unmatched: 7. The CDR3 DNA is TGTGCCAGCAGTTTTAGACAGGGCATGAACACTGAAGCTTTCTTT. This codes for CASSFRQGMNTEAFF.

V usage is TRBV5-6 and J usage is TRBJ1-2; tentatively, D is TRBD1 (5 bases). The CDR3 has 15 residues. V was pared by 3 bases and J by 4 bases, with 16 bases between. CDR1 and CDR2 from the germline V gene are SGHDT and YYEEEE. CDR3 DNA sequence: TGTGCCAGCAGCTACCCGGGAGGGAGGGGCTATGGCTACACCTTC. This codes for CASSYPGGRGYGYTF.

The genes are TRBV7-9 and TRBJ1-2; D remains unclear. The CDR3 is 13 amino acids. CDR1 SEHNR and CDR2 FQNEAQ come from the germline V gene (reference sequence). Trimming removed 2 bases at V and 4 bases at J, with 8 bases between. In nucleotides, the CDR3 is TGTGCCAGCAGCTTATATACAGCCTATGGCTACACCTTC. Translating it yields CASSLYTAYGYTF. Full variable domain (missing parts from reference TRBV7-9 and TRBJ1-2): DTGVSQNPRHKITKRGQNVTFRCDPISEHNRLYWYRQTLGQGPEFLTYFQNEAQLEKSRLLSDRFSAERPKGSFSTLEIQRTEQGDSAMYLCASSLYTAYGYTFGSGTRLTVV.

This clone has only a few counts. The rearrangement joins TRBV7-9 to TRBJ2-7; D is possibly TRBD1 (5 bases). Trimming pared 5 bases from V and 0 bases from J, leaving 17 bases between. CDR3 size: 16 residues. Germline CDR1 and CDR2: SEHNR and FQNEAQ (reference sequence). The CDR3 protein is CASSLRQTQSSYEQYF. As DNA, the CDR3 is TGTGCCAGCAGCCTCAGACAGACCCAAAGCTCCTACGAGCAGTACTTC.

The gene calls are TRBV6-1 and TRBJ2-7; 9 bases are shared with TRBD1. Germline V gene data show CDR1 as MNHNS and CDR2 as SASEGT. The V segment lost 11 bases and the J segment 0 bases; nucleotides outside the gene matches: 8. This CDR3 spans 14 amino acids. CDR3 DNA sequence: TGTGCCGCTCCGACAGGGGGGCTCTCCTACGAGCAGTACTTC. Its translation: CAAPTGGLSYEQYF.

This chain links TRBV9 with TRBJ2-2; maybe TRBD2 (6 bases). V was shortened by 4 bases and J by 7 bases, with 17 bases between the two germline ends. The germline V gene has CDR1 SGDLS and CDR2 YYNGEE. This CDR3 is built from 15 residues. The CDR3 spells CASSPRGQEGGELFF. The CDR3 bases are TGTGCCAGCAGCCCCCGGGGCCAGGAGGGCGGGGAGCTGTTTTTT.

This chain connects TRBV30 to TRBJ1-1; D is ambiguous. Trimming took 4 bases from V and 1 from J, leaving 13 bases between them. CDR1 GTSNPN and CDR2 SVGIG come from the germline V gene (reference sequence). The CDR3 spans 14 residues. Here the CDR3 reads CAWTSISSNTEAFF. The CDR3, as DNA: TGTGCCTGGACCAGTATAAGTTCGAACACTGAAGCTTTCTTT.

The rearrangement links TRBV10-3 to TRBJ2-5, with 7 positions matching TRBD1. The J call is in doubt because the DNA end fits TRBJ2-7 better. This CDR3 region has 14 residues. CDR1 is ENHRY and CDR2 is SYGVKD in the germline V gene. The CDR3 reads CAIRQGTASYEQYF. CDR3 in DNA: TGTGCCATCAGACAAGGGACAGCCTCCTACGAGCAGTACTTC.

The V gene is TRBV7-3, the J gene TRBJ2-7; 7 bases fit TRBD2. Trimming removed 2 bases from V and 7 bases from J; junction bases left unmatched: 8. Germline lookup yields CDR1 SGHTA and CDR2 FQGTGA. The CDR3 covers 14 residues. The CDR3 protein is CASSLVAGVREQYF. The CDR3, as DNA: TGTGCCAGCAGCTTAGTGGCGGGAGTACGGGAGCAGTACTTC.

This rearrangement joins TRBV7-9 to TRBJ1-1; a weak D match, TRBD1 (5 bases). Germline V gives CDR1 SEHNR, CDR2 FQNEAQ (reference sequence). Trimming took 8 bases from V and 10 from J, leaving 14 bases between them. CDR3 size: 11 residues. CDR3 DNA sequence: TGTGCCAGCGGGACGGGGCGGGGAGCTTTCTTT. It specifies CASGTGRGAFF.

This clone has just a few counts. The chain joins TRBV28 to TRBJ1-5; D not certain. The CDR3 is 12 amino acids. Per germline, CDR1 MDHEN and CDR2 SYDVKM. With 2 bases removed from V and 4 bases from J, the gap between germline ends came to 3 bases. CDR3 loop: CASSLENQPQHF. The CDR3 DNA reads as TGTGCCAGCAGTTTAGAGAATCAGCCCCAGCATTTT.

This clone was seen a single time. Other DNA sequences in this specimen translate into the identical CDR3. The chain joins TRBV7-6 to TRBJ2-5; tentatively, D is TRBD1 (7 bases). Germline loops: CDR1 SGHVS, CDR2 FNYEAQ. The CDR3 is made up of 14 amino acids. Trimming removed 5 bases at V and 1 base at J, with 11 bases between. The CDR3 DNA sequence: TGTGCCAGCAGCGCGGGGACAGTCCAAGAGACCCAGTACTTC. Translating it yields CASSAGTVQETQYF.

The rearrangement uses TRBV5-8 and TRBJ1-3; 9 bases map to TRBD1. The CDR3 sequence is 14 residues long. Per the germline V gene, CDR1 is SGHTS and CDR2 is YDEGEE. The J segment lost 8 bases and the V segment lost 4 bases, leaving 7 bases of the junction unmatched. This CDR3 reads CASSPRDRAYTIYF. In DNA, the CDR3 is TGTGCCAGCAGCCCCCGGGACAGGGCTTACACCATATATTTT.